This TCR beta chain was documented in a study of T cell changes during pregnancy in multiple sclerosis. From germline, CDR1 is SGHRS and CDR2 YFSETQ. The CDR3 has 15 amino acids. The J segment lost 1 base and the V segment lost 3 bases, leaving 6 bases of the junction unmatched. The assay was immunoSEQ multiplex PCR, and TCRdb's table has in-frame clones only and misses some. Of 70,000 to 95,000 clones listed, approximately 89% are singletons. This receptor was obtained from a female donor with multiple sclerosis, enrolled in a pregnancy study. This sample comprised peripheral blood, obtained before pregnancy. The J gene is TRBJ1-1, the V gene TRBV5-1, with 7 nucleotides matching TRBD1. CDR3 sequence (DNA): TGCGCCAGCAGCTCAGGACAGGCGGGGAACACTGAAGCTTTCTTT. It codes for CASSSGQAGNTEAFF.